The text below deals with one TCR beta chain. Its binding antigen is unknown. The record has no base qualities; no much larger clone is one base away. The data derive from a study of blood T cell repertoires in COVID-19 (dated by TCRdb to 2018 to 2020). With respect to the entire study: Samples covering the acute and convalescent phases of COVID-19 were provided by collaborators in the United States, Italy and Spain. The material from the prospective study consisted of cDNA or gDNA derived from T cells, B-cell-depleted T cells, or PBMCs. Deeply sampled blood TCRbeta repertoires from subjects exposed to, actively infected with, or recovered from COVID-19 were included in the dataset. The repertoires were made available in a free public database intended to serve as a resource for research on the immune response to SARS-CoV-2. Samples came from the ongoing ImmuneRACE study (first 160 participants) plus 1,254 subjects from 6 global collaborators. Sample metadata almost always included a de-identified subject ID, COVID-19 status, age in years and sex. Where available, HLA class I and class II types were obtained from metadata supplied by the sample provider rather than from assay-based typing.

V gives up 3 bases and J gives up 1 base, and the segment between their germline ends measures 14 bases. Inclusive of the bounding cysteine and phenylalanine, the CDR3 is 16 residues long. Only CDR3 DNA remains: 48 bases, in frame from the first base. According to the germline V gene (reference sequence), CDR1 reads MNHEY and CDR2 reads SMNVEV. In the prospective study, participants were about 18 to 95 years old, resided in 20 to 30 geographic areas of the United States, and were enrolled through a virtual design. In the prospective study, participants were assigned to cohorts based on the clinical history participants reported in a screening survey and a study questionnaire. Recovered participants in ImmuneRACE Cohort 3 were defined as having two consecutive negative NP/OP PCR tests, clearance from a healthcare professional, or resolution of symptoms. Each participant in the prospective study had whole blood, serum and a nasopharyngeal or oropharyngeal swab collected by mobile phlebotomists. Additional blood draws and questionnaires over an approximately 2-month period could optionally be provided by prospective study participants. Prospective study blood samples were shipped either frozen or at room temperature before DNA extraction.

The immunoSEQ Assay, a bias-controlled multiplex PCR, was used to amplify TCRbeta CDR3 regions from genomic DNA. The paper's processing steps were these. The number of nucleated cells in each sample was estimated by amplification of reference gene primers within the assay. Sequence reads were collapsed and filtered to measure the absolute abundance of every unique TCRbeta CDR3 rearrangement. For each sample, productive Simpson clonality was calculated by taking the square root of Simpson's diversity index across productive rearrangements. TCRdb stores this immuneACCESS table with in-frame sequences only. Part of the clones is absent; in the studies checked, under half of the shortfall reflects unresolved V genes, and no reason is known for the rest. V and J calls plus clone size are reproduced from that table; the DNA served to infer D and trimming. The sample yields approximately 300,000 clones; about nine tenths were counted once. The ten biggest clones cover around 4% of the sample.

What the work shows at the level of the full study, not this receptor alone: Clinical and demographic metadata were provided uncurated, with the amount varying by source and participant.

This sequence originates from a young man who had recovered from COVID-19. This chain is built from TRBV27 and TRBJ2-3, with no confidently assigned D gene. The sample was PBMCs or T cells enriched from blood (not recorded which). The bases read TGTGCCAGCAGTTTTGCGGCTAGTAGTGGCACAGATACGCAGTATTTT. Its translation is CASSFAASSGTDTQYF.